This T cell receptor (beta chain) was recovered during a study of early T cells in non-severe SARS-CoV-2 infection. Overall study: Sequenced material consisted of bulk RNA (from unsorted whole blood), and chains were unpaired.

This clonotype is medium-sized in the sample. The antigen remains unidentified. Unique molecular identifiers were added to individual cDNA molecules. TCRdb analysed the 5' RACE reads with MiXCR anew, one entry per CDR3 protein. The sample gives 70,000 to 95,000 distinct CDR3 sequences, about 11% of which show up once; 4.7% is in the top ten. The CDR3 is made up of 17 amino acids. CDR1 and CDR2 (germline): MNHEY, SVGEGT. Trimming stripped 4 bases from V and 6 bases from J, with 22 bases between. Notes on the study in general: In VDJdb matching, anti-spike CD8 responses were favored while private and CD4 specificities went missing.

This TCR was sampled from an adult who was a healthcare worker with PCR-confirmed SARS-CoV-2 infection or an uninfected control (not recorded which). Sequenced input: whole blood. This chain uses TRBV6-2 or TRBV6-3 with TRBJ2-1, with D perhaps matching TRBD2 (6 bases). This chain's CDR3 is CASSSIILAKPSNEQFF. DNA of the CDR3: TGTGCCAGCAGTTCCATCATCCTAGCGAAACCTTCCAATGAGCAGTTCTTC.